Detailed here is one TCR beta chain. TCRdb's table, derived via immunoSEQ multiplex PCR, lists solely in-frame clones and lacks some. The repertoire includes some 120,000 clones, approximately 87% of them detected once, and about 2% sits in the top ten. The data were obtained in a study of blood T cell repertoires in COVID-19. This CDR3 contains 14 residues. The junction had 10 bases not matched to a gene; V was cut back by 7 bases and J by 5 bases. CDR1 and CDR2 from the germline V gene are KGHSH and LQKENI. The chain couples TRBV18 to TRBJ1-1; 7 nucleotides line up with TRBD1. The source material was peripheral blood. The origin of this receptor is a woman aged 50 to 60 with acute or convalescent COVID-19. In DNA form, the CDR3 reads TGTGCCAGCTGCCGAGGGGGCCGTAGAACTGAAGCTTTCTTT. It translates to CASCRGGRRTEAFF.